The 22 T cell receptor beta chains in this list originate from one sample, sequenced in a study of OX40 agonist ivuxolimab in advanced cancers. Clones were read by immunoSEQ multiplex PCR, and TCRdb kept only the in-frame ones, dropping some. Seen here are over 55,000 clones, about 81% observed once, and the top ten hold roughly 4.7%. Sequenced material: CD4+ or CD8+ T cells sorted from blood, taken in a trial of the OX40 agonist ivuxolimab. The receptors originated from an adult with an advanced solid tumor such as melanoma, head and neck, liver or kidney cancer.

The V call is TRBV19, the J call TRBJ1-3; a possible D gene is TRBD1 (6 bases). In germline, CDR1 is LNHDA, CDR2 SQIVND (reference sequence). The CDR3 extends over 16 amino acids. Trimming left V 4 bases short and J 0 bases short, with 13 bases between. The DNA of the CDR3 is TGTGCCAGTAGTAAACAGGGTTTCCTCTCTGGAAACACCATATATTTT. Residues: CASSKQGFLSGNTIYF.

The chain uses TRBV11-2 and TRBJ1-1; D remains ambiguous. Germline V gene data show CDR1 as SGHAT and CDR2 as FQNNGV. There are 11 residues in the CDR3. The ends were cut back, 5 bases at V and 2 bases at J, with 3 bases in the middle. CDR3 sequence: CASSPNTEAFF. The CDR3 DNA reads TGTGCCAGCAGCCCAAACACTGAAGCTTTCTTT.

V is TRBV7-2 and J is TRBJ1-1, with D tentatively TRBD1 (5 bases). The CDR3 spans 13 residues. V dropped 4 bases and J dropped 4 bases, with 10 bases sitting between them. CDR1 and CDR2 from the germline V gene are SGHTA and FQGNSA. CDR3 in amino acids: CASSSGPTTEAFF. CDR3 bases: TGTGCCAGCAGCTCGGGACCGACCACTGAAGCTTTCTTT.

The J gene is TRBJ2-7, the V gene TRBV11-2; no definite D call. CDR1 is SGHAT, CDR2 FQNNGV, per germline. Trimming pared 5 bases from V and 4 bases from J, leaving 9 bases between. CDR3 size: 12 residues. CDR3 sequence (DNA): TGTGCCAGCAGCCCCCAGCCTTACGAGCAGTACTTC. This gives the protein CASSPQPYEQYF.

The CDR3 coding sequence is TGTGCCATCAGTAACGGCGGGAATGAGCAGTTCTTC. It is translated as CAISNGGNEQFF. The J gene is TRBJ2-1, the V gene TRBV10-3; TRBD2 might be the D (5 bases). This CDR3 spans 12 amino acids. Germline V gene sequence: CDR1 ENHRY, CDR2 SYGVKD. V was clipped by 5 bases and J by 7 bases, with 9 bases between them.

The V call is TRBV2, the J call TRBJ2-7; D possibly uses TRBD1 or TRBD2 (6 bases each). CDR3 length equals 13 residues. The V gene's germline CDR1 is SNHLY and CDR2 FYNNEI. CDR3 bases: TGTGCTACCAGGGTAGGGGGGCTCTACGAGCAGTACTTC. It translates to CATRVGGLYEQYF.

This clone occurred a few times. The chain combines TRBV7-9 with TRBJ1-2, with D uncertain. V was trimmed by 5 bases and J by 4 bases, leaving 8 bases between them. The germline gives CDR1 SEHNR, CDR2 FQNEAQ (reference sequence). The CDR3 runs to 12 residues. The CDR3: CASSENLYGYTF. As DNA, the CDR3 is TGTGCCAGCAGCGAAAACCTCTATGGCTACACCTTC.

The chain links TRBV5-6 to TRBJ2-1; 9 bases fit TRBD2. The CDR3 totals 15 residues. The trim removed 6 bases at V and 5 bases at J, leaving 9 bases unmatched. Germline lookup yields CDR1 SGHDT and CDR2 YYEEEE. As DNA, the CDR3 is TGTGCCAGCACCTCCTTCGGGACTAGCAACAATGAGCAGTTCTTC. Protein product: CASTSFGTSNNEQFF.

J is TRBJ1-5 and V is TRBV7-9, with 8 bases fitting TRBD1. Germline CDR1 is SEHNR and CDR2 is FQNEAQ (reference sequence). After removal of 5 bases from V and 4 bases from J, the junction contained 7 bases not matched to a gene. This CDR3 has 15 residues. CDR3 nucleotides: TGTGCCAGCAGCGCACTTACAGGGGGTAATCAGCCCCAGCATTTT. Residues: CASSALTGGNQPQHF. Supplemented by reference TRBV7-9 and TRBJ1-5, the full variable domain reads DTGVSQNPRHKITKRGQNVTFRCDPISEHNRLYWYRQTLGQGPEFLTYFQNEAQLEKSRLLSDRFSAERPKGSFSTLEIQRTEQGDSAMYLCASSALTGGNQPQHFGDGTRLSIL.

This clone was seen ten or more times. The rearrangement joins TRBV5-1 to TRBJ2-2; 8 nucleotides line up with TRBD2. This CDR3 is 17 amino acids long. Trimming at V came to 2 bases and at J to 6 bases, leaving 12 bases not matched to a gene. CDR1 is SGHRS, CDR2 YFSETQ, per germline. The CDR3 region has the DNA TGCGCCAGCAGCTTCCAATTAAGGACTAGCTTTTCCGGGGAGCTGTTTTTT. As protein: CASSFQLRTSFSGELFF.

The chain recombines TRBV5-5 with TRBJ2-5; D is unresolved. V was shortened by 1 base and J by 2 bases, with 6 bases between the two germline ends. The CDR3 totals 13 residues. Germline lookup yields CDR1 SGHKS and CDR2 YYEKEE (reference sequence). This chain's CDR3 is CASSLTIQETQYF. DNA of the CDR3: TGTGCCAGCAGCTTGACTATACAAGAGACCCAGTACTTC.

The chain joins TRBV10-2 to TRBJ2-5; D not certain. The DNA end is more similar to TRBJ2-7, so the J call may be wrong. Per the germline V gene, CDR1 is WSHSY and CDR2 is SAAADI. The CDR3 is 12 amino acids. This CDR3 reads CASSRNSYEQYF. DNA of the CDR3: TGCGCCAGCAGCCGGAATTCCTACGAGCAGTACTTC.

The chain combines TRBV29-1 with TRBJ2-5; tentative D call: TRBD2 (5 bases). Trimming cost V 3 bases and J 0 bases, with 5 bases left between them. This CDR3 comprises 12 residues. Germline CDR1 reads SQVTM; CDR2 reads ANQGSEA. Here the CDR3 DNA reads TGCAGCGTTGACGGGAACCAAGAGACCCAGTACTTC. Translated: CSVDGNQETQYF.

The V call is TRBV30, the J call TRBJ1-2; D gene uncertain. The CDR3 is made up of 15 amino acids. Trimming removed 3 bases from V and 2 bases from J, with 16 bases in between. CDR1 and CDR2 from the germline V gene are GTSNPN and SVGIG (reference sequence). CDR3 residues: CAWSVTGRLNYGYTF. Here the CDR3 DNA reads TGTGCCTGGAGCGTCACGGGTCGTTTAAACTATGGCTACACCTTC.

The chain recombines TRBV7-9 with TRBJ2-1; possibly TRBD2 for D (5 bases). The germline V and J ends were trimmed by 1 base and 8 bases, with 15 bases remaining between them. The CDR3 consists of 15 residues. Per germline, CDR1 SEHNR and CDR2 FQNEAQ (reference sequence). CDR3 in amino acids: CASSLDAGISYEQFF. The CDR3 DNA is TGTGCCAGCAGCTTAGACGCCGGGATAAGCTATGAGCAGTTCTTC. The full variable domain, in which reference TRBV7-9 and TRBJ2-1 provide the parts outside the CDR3, is DTGVSQNPRHKITKRGQNVTFRCDPISEHNRLYWYRQTLGQGPEFLTYFQNEAQLEKSRLLSDRFSAERPKGSFSTLEIQRTEQGDSAMYLCASSLDAGISYEQFFGPGTRLTVL.

This chain uses TRBV5-5 with TRBJ2-5; a weak D match, TRBD2 (5 bases). Germline CDR1 SGHKS, CDR2 YYEKEE (reference sequence). The CDR3 is 13 amino acids. Trimming removed 1 base at V and 3 bases at J, with 7 bases between. CDR3 in amino acids: CASSLPGKETQYF. The CDR3 DNA reads as TGTGCCAGCAGCTTGCCGGGAAAAGAGACCCAGTACTTC.

The V gene is TRBV2, the J gene TRBJ1-1; 7 nucleotides align to TRBD1. V dropped 8 bases and J dropped 4; count of bases not matched to a gene: 10. The CDR3 contains 14 residues. The germline CDR1 and CDR2 sequences are SNHLY and FYNNEI. CDR3 sequence reads: CASGSRQGGTEAFF. The CDR3 bases are TGTGCCAGCGGGTCTAGACAGGGAGGCACTGAAGCTTTCTTT. Together with reference TRBV2 and TRBJ1-1, the CDR3 gives the full variable domain: EPEVTQTPSHQVTQMGQEVILRCVPISNHLYFYWYRQILGQKVEFLVSFYNNEISEKSEIFDDQFSVERPDGSNFTLKIRSTKLEDSAMYFCASGSRQGGTEAFFGQGTRLTVV.

This clone has only a few counts. The chain recombines TRBV10-3 with TRBJ1-1; 11 positions agree with TRBD1. Germline CDR1 reads ENHRY; CDR2 reads SYGVKD. J was trimmed by 1 base and V by 6 bases; bases with no gene match: 4. The CDR3 loop spans 15 amino acids. CDR3 amino acids: CAIRGTGGSNTEAFF. The CDR3 DNA reads TGTGCCATCAGGGGGACAGGGGGTTCGAACACTGAAGCTTTCTTT.

V gene TRBV27 combines with J gene TRBJ2-5, with D possibly TRBD1 on 6 matching bases. This CDR3 region has 18 residues. The V gene lost 5 bases and the J gene lost 0 bases, with 22 bases spanning the gap. Germline CDR1 is MNHEY and CDR2 is SMNVEV (reference sequence). The CDR3 here is CASSPNLRDILHQETQYF. In DNA form, the CDR3 reads TGTGCCAGCAGTCCCAACCTAAGGGACATTCTACACCAAGAGACCCAGTACTTC.

In this sample, this clone turned up once. The V and J genes are TRBV9 and TRBJ2-3; 7 bases align to TRBD1. The germline gives CDR1 SGDLS, CDR2 YYNGEE. The CDR3 extends over 15 amino acids. V dropped 2 bases and J dropped 8; count of bases not matched to a gene: 11. The DNA of the CDR3 is TGTGCCAGCAGCGTTGGACAGGCACCTCGCGCTACGCAGTATTTT. Encoded protein: CASSVGQAPRATQYF.

This clone was recorded only once. This sequence joins TRBV5-6 and TRBJ2-5; a weak D match, TRBD2 (5 bases). The germline V gene has CDR1 SGHDT and CDR2 YYEEEE. V lost 1 base and J lost 4, with 14 bases in between. The CDR3 covers 15 residues. Here the CDR3 reads CASSLRGQWGETQYF. The CDR3 coding sequence is TGTGCCAGCAGCTTGCGAGGGCAGTGGGGAGAGACCCAGTACTTC.

This clone was recorded a few times. CDR3 in amino acids: CAWTGTGQDYGYTF. The DNA of the CDR3 is TGTGCCTGGACCGGGACAGGGCAGGACTATGGCTACACCTTC. The chain carries TRBV30 and TRBJ1-2; 9 bases are a match to TRBD1. Germline lookup yields CDR1 GTSNPN and CDR2 SVGIG (reference sequence). This CDR3 comprises 14 residues. Germline trimming cut 4 bases from V and 3 bases from J; bases unmatched to any gene: 6. The variable domain in full, with the rest retrieved from reference TRBV30 and TRBJ1-2, is SQTIHQWPATLVQPVGSPLSLECTVEGTSNPNLYWYRQAAGRGLQLLFYSVGIGQISSEVPQNLSASRPQDRQFILSSKKLLLSDSGFYLCAWTGTGQDYGYTFGSGTRLTVV.